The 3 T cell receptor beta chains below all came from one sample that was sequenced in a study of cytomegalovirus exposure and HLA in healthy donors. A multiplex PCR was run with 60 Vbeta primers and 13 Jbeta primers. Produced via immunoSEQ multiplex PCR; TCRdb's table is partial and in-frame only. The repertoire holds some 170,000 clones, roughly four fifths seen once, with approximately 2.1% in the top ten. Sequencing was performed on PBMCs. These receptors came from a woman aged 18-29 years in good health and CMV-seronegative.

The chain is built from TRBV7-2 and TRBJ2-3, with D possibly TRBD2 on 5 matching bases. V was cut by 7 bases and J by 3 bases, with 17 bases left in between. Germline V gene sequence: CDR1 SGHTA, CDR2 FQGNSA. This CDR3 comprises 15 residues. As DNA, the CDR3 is TGTGCCAGCACCCACGGGCGACGGAGGACAGATACGCAGTATTTT. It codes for CASTHGRRRTDTQYF.

The CDR3 is CASSGQGNTGELFF. The CDR3 region has the DNA TGTGCCAGTTCCGGACAGGGTAACACCGGGGAGCTGTTTTTT. The chain has TRBV19 and TRBJ2-2, with 8 bases matching TRBD1. The V gene's germline CDR1 is LNHDA and CDR2 SQIVND (reference sequence). The J segment lost 2 bases and the V segment lost 8 bases, leaving 4 bases of the junction unmatched. The CDR3 covers 14 residues.

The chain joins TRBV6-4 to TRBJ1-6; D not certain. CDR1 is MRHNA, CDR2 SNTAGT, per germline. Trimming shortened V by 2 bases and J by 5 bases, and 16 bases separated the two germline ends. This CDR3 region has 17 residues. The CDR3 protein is CASSDRPSAADNSPLHF. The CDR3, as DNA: TGTGCCAGCAGTGACAGACCGTCAGCGGCCGATAATTCACCCCTCCACTTT.